This T cell receptor (beta chain) was observed in a study of cytomegalovirus exposure and HLA in healthy donors. Regarding the study as a whole: The authors later found most CMV-associated TCR beta chains appeared HLA-restricted. Productive rates of about 90% or about 30% were seen for most TCR beta V segments in an earlier analysis.

V dropped 7 bases and J dropped 3; count of bases not matched to a gene: 8. This CDR3 region has 14 residues. Germline-derived CDR1 and CDR2 are SNHLY and FYNNEI. The PCR made use of 60 Vbeta and 13 Jbeta primers. Assay used: immunoSEQ multiplex PCR; TCRdb lists only in-frame clones, some missing. The sample comprises over 100,000 clones, approximately 87% of which are singletons, and 1.5% to 1.9% rests with the top ten. On this clone itself: Its target is unknown.

Sequencing was done on a sample of PBMCs. The clonotype comes from a man between 35 and 55 years old in good health and CMV-seronegative. The rearrangement uses TRBV2 and TRBJ2-7; 8 bases map to TRBD1. CDR3: CASNLGQELYEQYF. DNA for the CDR3: TGTGCCAGCAATTTGGGACAGGAGCTCTACGAGCAGTACTTC.